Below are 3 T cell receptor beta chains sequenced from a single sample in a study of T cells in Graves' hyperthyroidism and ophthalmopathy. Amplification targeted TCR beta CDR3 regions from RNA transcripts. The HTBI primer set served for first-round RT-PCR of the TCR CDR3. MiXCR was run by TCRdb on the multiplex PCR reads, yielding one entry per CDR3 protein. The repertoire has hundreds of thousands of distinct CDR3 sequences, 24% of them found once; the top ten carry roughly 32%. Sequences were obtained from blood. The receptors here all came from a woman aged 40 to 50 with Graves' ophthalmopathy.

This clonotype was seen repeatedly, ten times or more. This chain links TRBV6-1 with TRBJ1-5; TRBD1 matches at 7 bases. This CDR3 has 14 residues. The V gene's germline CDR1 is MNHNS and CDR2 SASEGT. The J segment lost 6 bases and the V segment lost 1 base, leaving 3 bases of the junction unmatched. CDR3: CASSEGGGSQPQHF. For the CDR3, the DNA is TGTGCCAGCAGTGAAGGAGGGGGCAGTCAGCCCCAGCATTTT.

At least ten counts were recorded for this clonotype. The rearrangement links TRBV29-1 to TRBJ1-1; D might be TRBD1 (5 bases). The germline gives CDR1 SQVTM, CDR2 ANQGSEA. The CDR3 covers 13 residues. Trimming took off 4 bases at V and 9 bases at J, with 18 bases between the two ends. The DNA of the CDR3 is TGCAGCGTTGGTATCCCTGGAGGGGCTAAAGCTTTCTTT. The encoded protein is CSVGIPGGAKAFF.

CDR3 protein: CASSYQGSAETQYF. As DNA, the CDR3 is TGTGCCAGCAGTTATCAGGGGTCGGCAGAGACCCAGTACTTC. The V gene is TRBV6-2 or TRBV6-3, the J gene TRBJ2-5; possibly TRBD1 for D (6 bases). The length of the CDR3 is 14 residues. Trimming removed 3 bases at V and 4 bases at J, with 12 bases between. CDR1 MNHEY and CDR2 SVGEGT come from the germline V gene.